This T cell receptor (beta chain) was profiled in a study of sequential checkpoint blockade in melanoma. About the research overall: Arm A got nivolumab then ipilimumab; arm B the reverse, 1:1. After both sequences, patients received maintenance nivolumab.

Clones were read by immunoSEQ multiplex PCR, and TCRdb kept only the in-frame ones, dropping some. This table holds under 40,000 clones, 70% to 90% found once. As to treatment: randomized to nivolumab then ipilimumab (arm A) or the reverse (arm B). DNA-damaging chemotherapy had not been given to any patient beforehand. The sequence was obtained from a human donor with melanoma. This specimen was CD8+ T cells sorted from blood (inferred from file names), taken from a patient given nivolumab and ipilimumab in sequence.

CDR3 region: CASRGGGVVNIQYF. CDR3 DNA: TGTGCCAGCCGGGGGGGTGGGGTTGTGAACATTCAGTACTTC. The gene calls are TRBV27 and TRBJ2-4; 8 bases line up with TRBD2. The CDR3 contains 14 residues. CDR1 MNHEY and CDR2 SMNVEV come from the germline V gene (reference sequence). The V and J ends lost 8 bases and 7 bases, in that order; junction bases with no gene match: 10.